This is a list of T cell receptor beta chains from one sample in a study of CD8+ T cells in alopecia areata. Sequenced by immunoSEQ multiplex PCR; TCRdb stores in-frame clones only, minus some. The sample records roughly 170,000 clones, 50% to 60% being singletons. The sequencing used CD4+ T cells sorted from blood, collected at week 0. These receptors came from a human donor with alopecia areata. CDR3s include the opening cysteine and the closing phenylalanine or tryptophan. A D gene is named only where the DNA matches it firmly. Where a row states a size, it is once, few, many or the class of an expanded clone; other rows omit it.

v_gene	d_gene	j_gene	abundance	CDR3aa	CDR3nt
TRBV7-9	TRBD1	TRBJ1-4	NA	CASSLASGQGEKLFF	TGTGCCAGCAGCTTAGCGTCGGGACAGGGAGAAAAACTGTTTTTT
TRBV2	NA	TRBJ1-2	NA	CASWEYGYTF	TGTGCCAGTTGGGAGTATGGCTACACCTTC
TRBV5-1	NA	TRBJ2-3	NA	CASSLDRSTDTQYF	TGCGCCAGCAGCTTGGACAGGAGCACAGATACGCAGTATTTT
TRBV6-6	NA	TRBJ1-2	NA	CASSLRGLNYGYTF	TGTGCCAGCAGTTTACGGGGGCTCAACTATGGCTACACCTTC
TRBV15	NA	TRBJ1-4	NA	CATSAARLLGEKLFF	TGTGCCACCAGTGCGGCCAGGTTATTAGGGGAAAAACTGTTTTTT
TRBV29-1	NA	TRBJ1-2	NA	CSAGDSEGYGYTF	TGCAGCGCTGGGGACTCGGAGGGGTATGGCTACACCTTC
TRBV29-1	NA	TRBJ1-1	few	CSVHKTTEAFF	TGCAGCGTGCACAAAACAACTGAAGCTTTCTTT
TRBV19	NA	TRBJ2-3	few	CASSSGTPTPTDTQYF	TGTGCCAGTAGCTCCGGGACACCTACCCCCACAGATACGCAGTATTTT
TRBV5-6	TRBD2	TRBJ2-5	NA	CASSSGLAGAQETQYF	TGTGCCAGCAGCTCAGGACTAGCGGGGGCCCAAGAGACCCAGTACTTC
TRBV6-1	NA	TRBJ2-5	NA	CASSRDLTETQYF	TGTGCCAGCAGTCGGGACCTTACAGAGACCCAGTACTTC
TRBV7-9	NA	TRBJ1-2	few	CASSPATGNYGYTF	TGTGCCAGCAGCCCAGCTACAGGGAACTATGGCTACACCTTC
TRBV30	NA	TRBJ2-3	NA	CAWSESTDTQYF	TGTGCCTGGAGTGAAAGCACAGATACGCAGTATTTT